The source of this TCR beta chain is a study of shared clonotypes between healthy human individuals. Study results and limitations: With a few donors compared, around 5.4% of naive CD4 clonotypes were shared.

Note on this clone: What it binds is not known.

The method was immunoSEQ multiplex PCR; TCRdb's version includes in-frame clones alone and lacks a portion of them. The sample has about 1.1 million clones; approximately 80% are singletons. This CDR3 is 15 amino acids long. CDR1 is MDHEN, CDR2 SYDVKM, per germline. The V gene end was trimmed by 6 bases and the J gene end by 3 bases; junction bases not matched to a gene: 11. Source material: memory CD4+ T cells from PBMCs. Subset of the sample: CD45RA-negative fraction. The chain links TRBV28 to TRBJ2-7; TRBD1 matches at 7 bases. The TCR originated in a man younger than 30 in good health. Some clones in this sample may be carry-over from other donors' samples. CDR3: CASSRGQVGIYEQYF. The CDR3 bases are TGTGCCAGCAGCAGAGGACAGGTTGGCATCTACGAGCAGTACTTC.